This T cell receptor beta chain was documented in a study of cytomegalovirus exposure and HLA in healthy donors. Points from the study as a whole: Some TCR beta chains (roughly 160 of them) were listed as cytomegalovirus-associated. Specific recognition of CMV antigens was confirmed in vitro for three chains (all CMV-associated). According to a subsequent analysis, TCR clusters from the first cohort were inclined to appear together in the roughly 120 validation repertoires. As was reported, the classifier diagnosed cytomegalovirus status with high specificity and sensitivity.

A remark on this clone: Its antigen is unknown.

TCRdb's copy holds only in-frame clones and misses some; the assay was immunoSEQ multiplex PCR. Among 170,000 or so clones listed, 80% to 85% were seen once. Germline loops: CDR1 WNHNN, CDR2 SYGVQD (reference sequence). This CDR3 region has 15 residues. V dropped 2 bases and J dropped 4; count of bases not matched to a gene: 6. The V and J genes are TRBV10-1 and TRBJ2-3, with TRBD2 identical over 7 bases. The source is a woman younger than 35 in good health and CMV-seropositive. The sequencing input was PBMCs. The CDR3 region has the DNA TGCGCCAGCAGTGAGGGGGGAGGGATCTCAGATACGCAGTATTTT. It encodes CASSEGGGISDTQYF.